This T cell receptor beta chain appears in the sequencing data of a study of identical twins. Study-wide points: Twin pairs' shared out-of-frame alpha sequences were enriched in low generation probability.

V dropped 0 bases and J dropped 4 bases, with 9 bases sitting between them. CDR3 size: 14 residues. Germline values: CDR1 MNHEY, CDR2 SMNVEV (reference sequence). TCRdb redid the calling of the 5' RACE reads with MiXCR, one entry per CDR3 protein. This sample has around 480,000 distinct CDR3 sequences; 14% occur once, and the top ten carry 0.52%. Comments on this clonotype: The antigen is unknown.

These records were also assigned to another study, of yellow fever vaccine responses in identical twins.

This clonotype was sampled from a young woman in good health. The sequencing sample was made of CD4+ T cells sorted from blood. The chain uses TRBV27 and TRBJ1-1; D ambiguous. CDR3 region: CASSLSALSTEAFF. CDR3 DNA: TGTGCCAGCAGTTTATCGGCCCTAAGCACTGAAGCTTTCTTT.